The entry below gives a single T cell receptor beta chain sequence along with its context. Its antigen remains unknown. TCR beta libraries carry UMIs added by 5'RACE template switching. TCRdb reprocessed the 5' RACE reads, with one entry per CDR3 protein and no DNA. This specimen shows around 15,000 distinct CDR3 sequences; the ten leading clones hold 50% to 60%. This sample was included in a study of T cells expressing NK-cell markers. Overall study: Sequencing of TCR beta repertoires drew on sorted CD3+CD56+NKG2C+, CD3+CD56+NKG2C- and CD3+CD56-NKG2C+ T cells. The study sequenced eight donors, seven HCMV-seropositive and one seronegative. Study-level findings and limits: Whether expanded NKG2C+ T cell clones were HCMV-specific remained unclear.

The CDR3 runs 16 residues. Looked up from germline, CDR1 is SGHRS and CDR2 is YFSETQ. The receptor's source is a man aged 18-75 years in good health. The J gene is TRBJ2-2, the V gene TRBV5-1; TCRdb selects TRBD1, and the lack of DNA leaves this call unchecked. What was sequenced was blood T cells: a sorted CD56 or NKG2C T cell subset, CD4+ or CD8+ T cells, or bulk PBMC T cells (not recorded which). The CDR3 protein is CASRGPVTGGPGELFF.